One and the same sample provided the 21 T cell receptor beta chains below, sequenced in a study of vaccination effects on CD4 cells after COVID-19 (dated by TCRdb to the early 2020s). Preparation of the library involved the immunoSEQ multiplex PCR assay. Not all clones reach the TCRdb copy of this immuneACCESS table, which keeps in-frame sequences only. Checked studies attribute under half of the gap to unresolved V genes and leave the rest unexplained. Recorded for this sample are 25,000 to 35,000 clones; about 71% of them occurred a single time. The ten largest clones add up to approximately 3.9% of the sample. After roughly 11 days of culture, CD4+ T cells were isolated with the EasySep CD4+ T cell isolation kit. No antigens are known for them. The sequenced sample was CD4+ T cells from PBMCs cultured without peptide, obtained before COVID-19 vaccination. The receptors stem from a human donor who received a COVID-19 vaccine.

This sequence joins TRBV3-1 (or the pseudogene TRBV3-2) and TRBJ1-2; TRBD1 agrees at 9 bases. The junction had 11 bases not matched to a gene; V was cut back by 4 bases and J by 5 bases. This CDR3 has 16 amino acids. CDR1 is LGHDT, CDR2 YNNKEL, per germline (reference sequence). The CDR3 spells CASSRRTGAAPYGYTF. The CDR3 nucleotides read TGTGCCAGCAGCCGCCGGACAGGGGCCGCCCCTTATGGCTACACCTTC.

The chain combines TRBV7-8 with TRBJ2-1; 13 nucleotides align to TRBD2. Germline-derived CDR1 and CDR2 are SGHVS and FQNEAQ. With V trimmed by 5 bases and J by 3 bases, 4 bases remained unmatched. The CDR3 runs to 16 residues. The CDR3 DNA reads TGTGCCAGCAGCCGACTAGCGGGGGGACGCTACAATGAGCAGTTCTTC. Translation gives CASSRLAGGRYNEQFF.

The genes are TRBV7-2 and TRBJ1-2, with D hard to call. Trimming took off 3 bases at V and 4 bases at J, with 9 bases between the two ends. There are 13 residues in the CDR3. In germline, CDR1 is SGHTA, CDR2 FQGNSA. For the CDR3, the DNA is TGTGCCAGCAGCTTCGAGGCCATCTATGGCTACACCTTC. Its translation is CASSFEAIYGYTF.

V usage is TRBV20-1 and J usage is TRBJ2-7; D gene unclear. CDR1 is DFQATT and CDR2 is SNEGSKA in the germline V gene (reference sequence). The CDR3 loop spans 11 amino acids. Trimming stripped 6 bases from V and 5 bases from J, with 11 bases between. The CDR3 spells CSAPEQNEQYF. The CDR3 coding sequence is TGCAGTGCCCCAGAGCAGAACGAGCAGTACTTC.

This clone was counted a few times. The CDR3 sequence is CASSQGGNPYNEQFF. CDR3 nucleotide sequence: TGCGCCAGCAGCCAAGGAGGGAACCCCTACAATGAGCAGTTCTTC. The chain uses TRBV4-1 and TRBJ2-1; possible D gene TRBD2, 5 bases. The CDR3 has 15 amino acids. Germline loops: CDR1 MGHRA, CDR2 YSYEKL. The ends were cut back, 1 base at V and 2 bases at J, with 9 bases in the middle.

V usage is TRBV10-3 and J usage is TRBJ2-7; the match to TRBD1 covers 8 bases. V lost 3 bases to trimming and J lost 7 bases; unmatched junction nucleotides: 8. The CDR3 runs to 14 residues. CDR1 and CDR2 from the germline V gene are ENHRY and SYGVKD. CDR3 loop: CAISDISRGHEQYF. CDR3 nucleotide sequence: TGTGCCATCAGTGATATATCCAGGGGGCATGAGCAGTACTTC.

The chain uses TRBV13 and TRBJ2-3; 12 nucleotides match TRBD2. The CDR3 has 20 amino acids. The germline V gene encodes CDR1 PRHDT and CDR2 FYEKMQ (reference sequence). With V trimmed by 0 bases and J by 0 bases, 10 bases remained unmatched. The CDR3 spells CASSLGLWLAGGPSTDTQYF. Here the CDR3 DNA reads TGTGCCAGCAGCTTAGGCCTATGGCTAGCGGGGGGGCCTAGCACAGATACGCAGTATTTT.

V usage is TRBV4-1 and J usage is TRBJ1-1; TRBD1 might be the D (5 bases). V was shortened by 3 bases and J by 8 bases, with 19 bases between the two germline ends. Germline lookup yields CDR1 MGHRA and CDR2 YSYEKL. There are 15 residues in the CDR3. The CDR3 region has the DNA TGCGCCAGCAGCCATCCTGGATCAGGGTTATGGGAAGCTTTCTTT. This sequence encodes CASSHPGSGLWEAFF.

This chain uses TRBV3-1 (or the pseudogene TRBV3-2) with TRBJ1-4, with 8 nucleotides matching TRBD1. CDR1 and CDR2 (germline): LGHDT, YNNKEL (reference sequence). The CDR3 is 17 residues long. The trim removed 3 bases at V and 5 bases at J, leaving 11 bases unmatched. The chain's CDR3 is CASSHFPGRTGNEKLFF. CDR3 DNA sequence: TGTGCCAGCAGCCACTTCCCCGGAAGGACAGGGAATGAAAAACTGTTTTTT.

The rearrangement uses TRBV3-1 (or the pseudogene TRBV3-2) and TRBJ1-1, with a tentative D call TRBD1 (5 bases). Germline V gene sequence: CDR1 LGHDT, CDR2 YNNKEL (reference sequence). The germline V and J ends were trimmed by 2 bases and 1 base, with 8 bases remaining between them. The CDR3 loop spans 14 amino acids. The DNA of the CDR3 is TGTGCCAGCAGCCAAAGCGGGGGGAACACTGAAGCTTTCTTT. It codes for CASSQSGGNTEAFF.

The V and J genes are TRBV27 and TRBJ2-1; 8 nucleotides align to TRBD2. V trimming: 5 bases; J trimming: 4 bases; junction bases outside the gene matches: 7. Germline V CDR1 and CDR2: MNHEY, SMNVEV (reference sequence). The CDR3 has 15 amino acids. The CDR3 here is CASSPIGGGYNEQFF. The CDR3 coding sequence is TGTGCCAGCAGTCCAATCGGGGGGGGGTACAATGAGCAGTTCTTC.

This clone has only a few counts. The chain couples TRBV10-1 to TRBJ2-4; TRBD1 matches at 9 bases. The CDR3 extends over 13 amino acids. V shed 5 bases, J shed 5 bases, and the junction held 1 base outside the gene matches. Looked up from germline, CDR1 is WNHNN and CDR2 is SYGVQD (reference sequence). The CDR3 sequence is CASSRDRENIQYF. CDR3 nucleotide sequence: TGCGCCAGCAGTAGGGACAGGGAAAACATTCAGTACTTC.

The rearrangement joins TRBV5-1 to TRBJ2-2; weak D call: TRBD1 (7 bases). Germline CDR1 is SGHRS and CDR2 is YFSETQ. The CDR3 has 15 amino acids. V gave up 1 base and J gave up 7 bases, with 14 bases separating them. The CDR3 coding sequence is TGCGCCAGCAGCTTGCAGCAGGGGGGTAGCGGGGAGCTGTTTTTT. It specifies CASSLQQGGSGELFF.

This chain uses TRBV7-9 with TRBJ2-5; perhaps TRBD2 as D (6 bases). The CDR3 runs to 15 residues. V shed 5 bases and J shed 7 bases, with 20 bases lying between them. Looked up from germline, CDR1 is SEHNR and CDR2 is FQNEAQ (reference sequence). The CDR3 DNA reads TGTGCCAGCAGCCCCGGCCAGGAGGGTGGACGGACCCAGTACTTC. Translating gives CASSPGQEGGRTQYF.

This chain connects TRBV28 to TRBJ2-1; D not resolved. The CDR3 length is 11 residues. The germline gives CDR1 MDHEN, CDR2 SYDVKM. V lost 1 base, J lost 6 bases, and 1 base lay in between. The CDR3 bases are TGTGCCAGCAGTTTATCCAATGAGCAGTTCTTC. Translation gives CASSLSNEQFF.

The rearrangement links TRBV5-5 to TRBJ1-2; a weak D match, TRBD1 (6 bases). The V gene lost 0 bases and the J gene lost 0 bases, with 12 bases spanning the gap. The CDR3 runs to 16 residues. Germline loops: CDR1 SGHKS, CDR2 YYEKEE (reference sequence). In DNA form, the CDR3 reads TGTGCCAGCAGCTTGGCCGGGACACAGACTAACTATGGCTACACCTTC. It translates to CASSLAGTQTNYGYTF. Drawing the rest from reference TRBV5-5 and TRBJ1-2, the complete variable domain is DAGVTQSPTHLIKTRGQQVTLRCSPISGHKSVSWYQQVLGQGPQFIFQYYEKEERGRGNFPDRFSARQFPNYSSELNVNALLLGDSALYLCASSLAGTQTNYGYTFGSGTRLTVV.

In DNA, the CDR3 is TGTGCCAGCAGCCGGGTGGGGCAGAGGTTAACAGATACGCAGTATTTT. Translated, it gives CASSRVGQRLTDTQYF. The chain carries TRBV27 and TRBJ2-3; the D gene is possibly TRBD1 (5 bases). The CDR3 contains 16 residues. CDR1 and CDR2 (germline): MNHEY, SMNVEV (reference sequence). Trimming left V 6 bases short and J 3 bases short, with 19 bases between.

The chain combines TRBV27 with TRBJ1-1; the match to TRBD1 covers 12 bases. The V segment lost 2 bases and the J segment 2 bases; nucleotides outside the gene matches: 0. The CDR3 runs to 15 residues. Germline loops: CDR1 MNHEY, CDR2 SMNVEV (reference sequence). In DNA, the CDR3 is TGTGCCAGCAGTTTAGGGACAGGGGGCAACACTGAAGCTTTCTTT. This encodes CASSLGTGGNTEAFF.

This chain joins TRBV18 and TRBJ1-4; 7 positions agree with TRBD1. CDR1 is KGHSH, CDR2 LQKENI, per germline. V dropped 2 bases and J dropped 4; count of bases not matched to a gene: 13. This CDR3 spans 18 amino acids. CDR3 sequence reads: CASSPRAGQPTFNEKLFF. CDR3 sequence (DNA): TGTGCCAGCTCACCAAGGGCGGGACAGCCTACTTTTAATGAAAAACTGTTTTTT.

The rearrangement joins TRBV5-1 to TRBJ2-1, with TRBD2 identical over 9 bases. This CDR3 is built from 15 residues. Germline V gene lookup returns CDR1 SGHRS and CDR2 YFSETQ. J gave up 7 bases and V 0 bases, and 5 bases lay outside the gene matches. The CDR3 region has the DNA TGCGCCAGCAGCTTGGTAGCGGGAGTCGAAAATGAGCAGTTCTTC. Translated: CASSLVAGVENEQFF. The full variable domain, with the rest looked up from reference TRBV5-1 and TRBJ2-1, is KAGVTQTPRYLIKTRGQQVTLSCSPISGHRSVSWYQQTPGQGLQFLFEYFSETQRNKGNFPGRFSGRQFSNSRSEMNVSTLELGDSALYLCASSLVAGVENEQFFGPGTRLTVL.

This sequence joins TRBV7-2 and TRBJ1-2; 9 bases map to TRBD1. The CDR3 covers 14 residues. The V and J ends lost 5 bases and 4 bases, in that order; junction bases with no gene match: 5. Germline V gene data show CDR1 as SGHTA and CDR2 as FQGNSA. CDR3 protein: CASSPGQGLYGYTF. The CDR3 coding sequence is TGTGCCAGCAGCCCGGGACAGGGACTCTATGGCTACACCTTC.